The entry below describes one T cell receptor (beta chain). What it binds is not known. Time point here: newly diagnosed GD, antithyroid drugs for less than 3 months. PBMC RNA served as the TCR library source. Each patient gave 7 to 10 milliliters of EDTA-anticoagulated peripheral blood. TCR beta libraries were built with iRepertoire HTBI primers and Arm-PCR of CDR3 regions. Using its own MiXCR run on the multiplex PCR reads, TCRdb lists one record per CDR3 protein. The sample shows fewer than 650,000 distinct CDR3 sequences, less than 20% of them seen only once. This specimen comes from a study of regulatory T cells in long-lasting Graves disease. Whole-study findings and limits: Because few samples were included, accuracy may have been lower. Thyroid tissue was not studied; only peripheral blood was.

CDR3 length: 14 amino acids. V was clipped by 4 bases and J by 8 bases; unmatched bases: 6. CDR1 and CDR2 from the germline V gene are GTSNPN and SVGIG (reference sequence). These data are also associated with another study on T cells in Graves' hyperthyroidism and ophthalmopathy. This second report adds: When the TCR CDR3 underwent first-round RT-PCR, the HTBI primer set was used.

Sequencing was performed on peripheral blood mononuclear cells (PBMCs), taken at new diagnosis, from a patient treated with antithyroid drugs. The J gene is TRBJ2-1, the V gene TRBV30; the match to TRBD2 covers 12 bases. The TCR comes from a woman aged 25 to 39 with Graves disease. CDR3 DNA: TGTGCCTGGAAGCTAGCGGGAGGGCTCTATGAGCAGTTCTTC. Protein sequence: CAWKLAGGLYEQFF.